The 28 T cell receptor beta chains below were found in one sample sequenced in a study of T-cell reconstitution after alpha-beta-depleted transplantation in children. Regarding the study as a whole: Once a year had passed after transplant, T-cell counts and diversity came mostly from newly produced T cells.

The library targeted TCRbeta and was prepared with unique molecular identifiers. TCRdb redid the calling of the PCR reads with MiXCR, one entry per CDR3 protein. The repertoire holds a few hundred thousand distinct CDR3 sequences, with nearly 8% as singletons. Their specific antigens are unknown. The source material was peripheral blood, sampled 360 days after TCRalphabeta/CD19-depleted stem cell transplant. The receptors come from a female patient aged 2-9 years who had a stem cell transplant for Fanconi anemia, so the T cells may come from the graft donor.

This clonotype was recorded many times. This chain uses TRBV29-1 with TRBJ2-7; weak D call: TRBD1 (6 bases). Germline V gives CDR1 SQVTM, CDR2 ANQGSEA. V lost 7 bases and J lost 2, with 9 bases in between. There are 11 residues in the CDR3. As DNA, the CDR3 is TGCAGCGCTCGGACAGCCTACGAGCAGTACTTC. As protein: CSARTAYEQYF.

This rearrangement joins TRBV12-3 or TRBV12-4 to TRBJ1-1; a possible D gene is TRBD1 (6 bases). The ends were cut back, 3 bases at V and 4 bases at J, with 33 bases in the middle. There are 21 residues in the CDR3. CDR3 amino acids: CASSFICLPIPGTPGVTEAFF. DNA of the CDR3: TGTGCCAGCAGTTTTATCTGTCTGCCTATACCCGGGACCCCAGGGGTCACTGAAGCTTTCTTT.

This clonotype was counted at least ten times. The V and J genes are TRBV3-1 and TRBJ2-7; 7 nucleotides line up with TRBD1. Germline V gene lookup returns CDR1 LGHDT and CDR2 YNNKEL (reference sequence). The V gene end was trimmed by 4 bases and the J gene end by 3 bases; junction bases not matched to a gene: 9. The CDR3 covers 15 residues. In nucleotides, the CDR3 is TGTGCCAGCAGCCCCCGAGGACAGGTTCGCTACGAGCAGTACTTC. This encodes CASSPRGQVRYEQYF.

This clonotype was found many times. This rearrangement joins TRBV6-6 to TRBJ2-5; D is unresolved. The length of the CDR3 is 13 residues. The ends were cut back, 2 bases at V and 2 bases at J, with 6 bases in the middle. In germline, CDR1 is MNHNY, CDR2 SVGAGI (reference sequence). The CDR3 sequence: CASSYVPQETQYF. CDR3 in DNA: TGTGCCAGCAGTTACGTCCCACAAGAGACCCAGTACTTC.

The chain joins TRBV28 to TRBJ1-1; the D gene is possibly TRBD1 (5 bases). The CDR3 runs to 14 residues. Deletions cut 4 bases from V and 5 bases from J, with 14 bases between. Germline loops: CDR1 MDHEN, CDR2 SYDVKM. DNA of the CDR3: TGTGCCAGCAGTTGGCGGGGGTTGGGGACTGAAGCTTTCTTT. The encoded protein is CASSWRGLGTEAFF.

The chain combines TRBV11-3 with TRBJ2-3; 8 positions agree with TRBD1. The CDR3 extends over 17 amino acids. V trimming: 8 bases; J trimming: 4 bases; junction bases outside the gene matches: 17. Germline V gene lookup returns CDR1 SGHNT and CDR2 YENEEA. CDR3 sequence: CASCSKFGQGAPDTQYF. For the CDR3, the DNA is TGTGCCAGCTGCTCGAAATTCGGACAGGGTGCCCCAGATACGCAGTATTTT.

This clonotype was observed many times. V gene TRBV7-9 combines with J gene TRBJ2-7, with D uncertain. Germline CDR1 SEHNR, CDR2 FQNEAQ (reference sequence). This CDR3 spans 10 amino acids. Trimming took off 10 bases at V and 6 bases at J, with 10 bases between the two ends. The chain's CDR3 is CATHKGEQYF. The CDR3 nucleotides are TGTGCCACTCACAAGGGCGAGCAGTACTTC.

To note about this clonotype: This could be a read error, since a much larger clone is one nucleotide away. This sequence joins TRBV28 and TRBJ1-1, with D perhaps TRBD1 (6 bases). CDR1 is MDHEN and CDR2 is SYDVKM in the germline V gene. The CDR3 runs 15 residues. For the CDR3, the DNA is TGTGCCAGCAGTACCCCTGGGGGGGCGCGGACTGAAGCTCTCTTT. Protein: CASSTPGGARTEALF.

This clonotype showed up just a few times. This chain uses TRBV11-2 with TRBJ2-1, with 8 bases matching TRBD2. The CDR3 extends over 16 amino acids. Germline V lookup: CDR1 SGHAT, CDR2 FQNNGV. Trimming at V came to 4 bases and at J to 6 bases, leaving 11 bases not matched to a gene. As DNA, the CDR3 is TGTGCCAGCAGCTCCCAAAGACTAGCGTTTGCCAATGAGCAGTTCTTC. Translating gives CASSSQRLAFANEQFF.

As to this clonotype: A much larger clonotype is one base distant, so this may be a read error. The J gene is TRBJ1-5, the V gene TRBV6-1, with TRBD1 matching over 7 bases. V gave up 6 bases and J gave up 2 bases; unmatched junction bases: 13. This CDR3 region has 17 residues. Per the germline V gene, CDR1 is MNHNS and CDR2 is SASEGT. The CDR3 protein is CASSRVTGRIGNQPQHF. In DNA form, the CDR3 reads TGTGCCAGCAGCCGAGTGACAGGGAGGATTGGCAATCAGCCCCAGCATTTT.

This clonotype occurred many times. This chain links TRBV29-1 with TRBJ2-5; D is uncertain. The CDR3 is made up of 10 amino acids. Germline V gene lookup returns CDR1 SQVTM and CDR2 ANQGSEA. Trimming shortened V by 3 bases and J by 5 bases, and 4 bases separated the two germline ends. CDR3 DNA: TGCAGCGTTGACCGGGAGACCCAGTACTTC. It encodes CSVDRETQYF.

This clonotype was observed at least ten times. The chain is built from TRBV19 and TRBJ2-7; D is unresolved. This CDR3 spans 13 amino acids. V was clipped by 1 base and J by 3 bases, with 7 bases between them. Germline lookup yields CDR1 LNHDA and CDR2 SQIVND (reference sequence). DNA for the CDR3: TGTGCCAGTAGTATAGCAGCCTTCTACGAGCAGTACTTC. Its protein product is CASSIAAFYEQYF.

Notes on this clonotype: A clone one base away is much larger, so this may be a read error. The chain carries TRBV28 and TRBJ2-1; 8 nucleotides align to TRBD1. V was clipped by 4 bases and J by 12 bases; unmatched bases: 23. The CDR3 is 18 amino acids. Germline V gives CDR1 MDHEN, CDR2 SYDVKM. The CDR3 is CASSSPRSQGASRGGQFF. CDR3 coding DNA: TGTGCCAGCAGTTCACCCAGGTCTCAGGGGGCCTCTCGAGGCGGGCAGTTCTTC.

This clonotype was picked up many times. The chain carries TRBV5-1 and TRBJ2-1; 13 bases are a match to TRBD2. Germline CDR1 and CDR2: SGHRS and YFSETQ. There are 18 residues in the CDR3. The J segment lost 4 bases and the V segment lost 5 bases, leaving 12 bases of the junction unmatched. The CDR3 DNA is TGCGCCAGCAGACCCTCGGGACTAGCGGGGACCGTTTACAATGAGCAGTTCTTC. This translates into CASRPSGLAGTVYNEQFF.

This clonotype was seen many times. One end of the junction is discordant with germline, which a read error may explain. This chain uses TRBV4-3 with TRBJ1-1; 7 bases fit TRBD1. Germline CDR1 LGHNA, CDR2 YSLEER. CDR3 length: 13 residues. CDR3 region: CASSHVPGQLSDF. CDR3 in DNA: TGCGCCAGCAGCCATGTACCGGGACAGCTTTCTGACTTT.

This clonotype has ten or more counts. This chain uses TRBV24-1 with TRBJ2-4, with D possibly TRBD1 on 5 matching bases. Germline assignment: CDR1 KGHDR and CDR2 SFDVKD. The CDR3 covers 15 residues. V was cut by 4 bases and J by 0 bases, with 9 bases left in between. The CDR3 sequence is CATSEGQGAKNIQYF. The CDR3 bases are TGTGCCACCAGTGAGGGGCAGGGAGCCAAAAACATTCAGTACTTC.

At least ten counts were recorded for this clonotype. The chain combines TRBV28 with TRBJ2-1; 7 nucleotides agree with TRBD1. The V gene end was trimmed by 3 bases and the J gene end by 1 base; junction bases not matched to a gene: 9. Germline V gene lookup returns CDR1 MDHEN and CDR2 SYDVKM. The CDR3 consists of 17 residues. This CDR3 is CASSFPKTGLSYNEQFF. CDR3 coding DNA: TGTGCCAGCAGTTTCCCGAAGACAGGGTTGTCCTACAATGAGCAGTTCTTC.

This clonotype was found many times. The gene calls are TRBV12-3 or TRBV12-4 and TRBJ2-2; TRBD1 matches at 8 bases. The CDR3 sequence is 15 residues long. J lost 0 bases, V lost 6 bases, and 3 bases had no gene match. In nucleotides, the CDR3 is TGTGCCAGCAGGCCGGACAGGGCGAACACCGGGGAGCTGTTTTTT. This translates into CASRPDRANTGELFF.

The rearrangement uses TRBV28 and TRBJ2-1, with D possibly TRBD1 on 6 matching bases. V dropped 7 bases and J dropped 3 bases, with 13 bases sitting between them. This CDR3 region has 14 residues. Germline V CDR1 and CDR2: MDHEN, SYDVKM. CDR3 region: CASNIRGNYNEQFF. The CDR3 coding sequence is TGTGCCAGCAATATCAGGGGTAACTACAATGAGCAGTTCTTC. Variable domain in full (rest from reference TRBV28 and TRBJ2-1): DVKVTQSSRYLVKRTGEKVFLECVQDMDHENMFWYRQDPGLGLRLIYFSYDVKMKEKGDIPEGYSVSREKKERFSLILESASTNQTSMYLCASNIRGNYNEQFFGPGTRLTVL.

This clonotype was counted ten times or more. The rearrangement links TRBV12-3 or TRBV12-4 to TRBJ1-1; D perhaps matches TRBD1 (6 bases). The CDR3 loop spans 12 amino acids. Trimming pared 2 bases from V and 8 bases from J, leaving 9 bases between. Here the CDR3 DNA reads TGTGCCAGCAGTTTATCAGGGGAAGAAGCTTTCTTT. This translates into CASSLSGEEAFF.

This clonotype turned up a few times. This sequence joins TRBV14 and TRBJ2-7; 11 bases fit TRBD2. Germline CDR1 and CDR2: SGHDN and FVKESK. There are 16 residues in the CDR3. J lost 2 bases, V lost 4 bases, and 7 bases had no gene match. The CDR3 bases are TGTGCCAGCAGCCCTAAACTAGCGGGAGCCACCTACGAGCAGTACTTC. As protein: CASSPKLAGATYEQYF.

This clonotype was recorded at least ten times. J is TRBJ2-3 and V is TRBV9, with 7 bases fitting TRBD2. This CDR3 comprises 16 residues. Unmatched junction bases numbered 6, after V lost 0 bases and J lost 2 bases. The V gene's germline CDR1 is SGDLS and CDR2 YYNGEE. The CDR3 DNA sequence: TGTGCCAGCAGCGTAGGTCAAGCGGGGACCACAGATACGCAGTATTTT. Translation: CASSVGQAGTTDTQYF.

The V and J genes are TRBV6-1 and TRBJ1-2, with a possible D match to TRBD1 (6 bases). V dropped 5 bases and J dropped 4 bases, with 11 bases sitting between them. The CDR3 spans 13 residues. CDR1 and CDR2 from the germline V gene are MNHNS and SASEGT. The CDR3 loop is CASSRDTFYGYTF. In DNA form, the CDR3 reads TGTGCCAGCAGTCGGGACACCTTCTATGGCTACACCTTC.

The rearrangement joins TRBV12-3 or TRBV12-4 to TRBJ2-5; no firm D call. This CDR3 region has 14 residues. Trimming took off 1 base at V and 7 bases at J, with 13 bases between the two ends. The CDR3 bases are TGTGCCAGCAGTTTAGGGAGAGGCCTGGGGACCCAGTACTTC. Encoded protein: CASSLGRGLGTQYF.

Many counts were recorded for this clonotype. The V and J genes are TRBV12-3 or TRBV12-4 and TRBJ2-5, with no clear D. The V and J ends lost 3 bases and 2 bases respectively, with 34 bases between them. The CDR3 contains 22 residues. The CDR3 protein is CASSFWNHHLTSTSEEQETQYF. The CDR3 DNA reads TGTGCCAGCAGTTTTTGGAACCATCACTTAACTTCCACCTCAGAAGAACAAGAGACCCAGTACTTC.

This clonotype came up a few times. The V and J genes are TRBV7-9 and TRBJ2-2; 8 nucleotides line up with TRBD2. The CDR3 is 16 amino acids. J gave up 1 base and V 1 base, and 2 bases lay outside the gene matches. Germline V CDR1 and CDR2: SEHNR, FQNEAQ (reference sequence). The CDR3 sequence: CASSLVLAGNTGELFF. Here the CDR3 DNA reads TGTGCCAGCAGCTTAGTCCTAGCGGGGAACACCGGGGAGCTGTTTTTT.

This clonotype was counted many times. This chain joins TRBV6-6 and TRBJ2-1, with TRBD1 as a possible D gene (5 bases). V was clipped by 6 bases and J by 4 bases, with 10 bases between them. Germline CDR1 is MNHNY and CDR2 is SVGAGI (reference sequence). The CDR3 loop spans 13 amino acids. The CDR3: CASRPDSYNEQFF. The CDR3 region has the DNA TGTGCCAGCAGACCTGACAGTTACAATGAGCAGTTCTTC.

This clonotype appeared many times. This chain joins TRBV4-2 and TRBJ2-2, with 7 bases lining up with TRBD1. After removal of 1 base from V and 0 bases from J, the junction contained 5 bases not matched to a gene. Germline CDR1 is LGHNA and CDR2 is YNFKEQ. The CDR3 length is 17 residues. CDR3 sequence reads: CASSQARDRSNTGELFF. The CDR3 DNA reads TGTGCCAGCAGCCAAGCTAGGGACAGATCGAACACCGGGGAGCTGTTTTTT.